The rows below give T cell receptor beta chains drawn from one sample of a study of identical twins. One entry per CDR3 protein, called by TCRdb with MiXCR from the 5' RACE reads. The sample holds about 200,000 distinct CDR3 sequences, around 8% seen once. The same data also contributed to another study, on yellow fever vaccine responses in identical twins.

What was sequenced was memory (CD45RO+) T cells sorted from blood. These receptors were collected from a woman younger than 35 in good health. CDR3s include the opening cysteine and the closing phenylalanine or tryptophan. Each record gives: J gene, D gene, V gene, clone size, CDR3 protein, CDR3 DNA. The D gene is left open where the match is weak. The listing skips clone size in some rows; elsewhere it reads once, few, many or a size class.

J: TRBJ2-1
D: TRBD2
V: TRBV7-9
size: many
CDR3: CASSRSGRDGEQFF
DNA: TGTGCCAGCAGCCGTAGCGGGAGGGATGGTGAGCAGTTCTTC

J: TRBJ2-3
D: TRBD2
V: TRBV19
size: NA
CDR3: CASMSGRGTDTQYF
DNA: TGTGCCAGTATGAGCGGGAGAGGGACAGATACGCAGTATTTT

J: TRBJ1-6
D: NA
V: TRBV14
size: many
CDR3: CASSQVSSYNSPLHF
DNA: TGTGCCAGCAGCCAAGTGAGCTCCTATAATTCACCCCTCCACTTT

J: TRBJ1-2
D: NA
V: TRBV29-1
size: many
CDR3: CSVGQGYGYTF
DNA: TGCAGCGTTGGGCAGGGGTACGGCTACACCTTC

J: TRBJ2-7
D: TRBD1
V: TRBV4-3
size: few
CDR3: CASSHTGQGSYEQYF
DNA: TGCGCCAGCAGCCACACGGGACAGGGCTCCTACGAGCAGTACTTC

J: TRBJ2-6
D: NA
V: TRBV4-2
size: once
CDR3: CASSQDTSASGANVLTF
DNA: TGTGCCAGCAGCCAAGATACCAGTGCCTCTGGGGCCAACGTCCTGACTTTC

J: TRBJ1-6
D: NA
V: TRBV3-1
size: many
CDR3: CASSQQQGPLHF
DNA: TGTGCCAGCAGCCAACAACAGGGCCCCCTCCACTTT

J: TRBJ2-7
D: NA
V: TRBV3-1
size: NA
CDR3: CASSQEMGYEQYF
DNA: TGTGCCAGCAGCCAAGAAATGGGATACGAGCAGTACTTC

J: TRBJ2-2
D: TRBD1
V: TRBV20-1
size: few
CDR3: CSARRTGTVGLFF
DNA: TGCAGTGCTAGACGGACAGGGACGGTTGGGCTGTTTTTT

J: TRBJ2-2
D: NA
V: TRBV20-1
size: few
CDR3: CSASLSADRGYTGELFF
DNA: TGCAGTGCTAGCCTGTCAGCGGACCGAGGTTACACCGGGGAGCTGTTTTTT

J: TRBJ2-5
D: TRBD1
V: TRBV9
size: few
CDR3: CASSVAIRDRSETQYF
DNA: TGTGCCAGCAGCGTAGCTATCCGGGACAGAAGTGAGACCCAGTACTTC

J: TRBJ1-1
D: NA
V: TRBV5-6
size: few
CDR3: CASSLTAAEAFF
DNA: TGTGCCAGCAGCTTGACGGCGGCGGAAGCTTTCTTT

J: TRBJ2-1
D: NA
V: TRBV12-5
size: few
CDR3: CASGLLNEQFF
DNA: TGTGCTAGTGGTTTACTTAATGAGCAGTTCTTC

J: TRBJ2-5
D: NA
V: TRBV7-9
size: few
CDR3: CASSPLRGQSETQYF
DNA: TGTGCCAGCAGCCCCCTTAGGGGTCAGTCAGAGACCCAGTACTTC

J: TRBJ2-5
D: NA
V: TRBV20-1
size: many
CDR3: CSASPAGQAQYF
DNA: TGCAGTGCTAGTCCGGCAGGGCAAGCACAGTACTTC

J: TRBJ2-3
D: NA
V: TRBV24-1
size: NA
CDR3: CATSVRDTQYF
DNA: TGTGCCACCAGTGTAAGAGATACGCAGTATTTT

J: TRBJ2-7
D: NA
V: TRBV12-3/TRBV12-4
size: many
CDR3: CASSFGGTYEQYF
DNA: TGTGCCAGCAGTTTCGGCGGAACCTACGAGCAGTACTTC